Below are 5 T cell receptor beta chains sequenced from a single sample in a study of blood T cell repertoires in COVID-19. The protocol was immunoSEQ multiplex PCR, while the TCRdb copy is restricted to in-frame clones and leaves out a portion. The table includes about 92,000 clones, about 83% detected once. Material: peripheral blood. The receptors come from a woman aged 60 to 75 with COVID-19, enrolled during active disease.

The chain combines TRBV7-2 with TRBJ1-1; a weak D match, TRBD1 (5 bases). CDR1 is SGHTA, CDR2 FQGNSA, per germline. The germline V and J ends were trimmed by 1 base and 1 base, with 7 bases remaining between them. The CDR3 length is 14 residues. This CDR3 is CASSLETGNTEAFF. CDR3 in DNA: TGTGCCAGCAGCTTAGAAACAGGGAACACTGAAGCTTTCTTT.

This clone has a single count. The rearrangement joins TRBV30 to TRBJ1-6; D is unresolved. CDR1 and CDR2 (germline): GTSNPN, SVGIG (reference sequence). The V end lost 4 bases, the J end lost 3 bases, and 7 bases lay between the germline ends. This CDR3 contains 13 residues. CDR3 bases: TGTGCCTGGACAGTGAACTATAATTCACCCCTCCACTTT. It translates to CAWTVNYNSPLHF.

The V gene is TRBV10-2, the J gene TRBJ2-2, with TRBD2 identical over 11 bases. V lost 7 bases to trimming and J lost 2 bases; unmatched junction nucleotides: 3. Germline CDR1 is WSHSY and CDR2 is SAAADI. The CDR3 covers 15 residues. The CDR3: CASISGGANTGELFF. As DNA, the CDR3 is TGCGCCAGCATTAGCGGGGGGGCCAACACCGGGGAGCTGTTTTTT.

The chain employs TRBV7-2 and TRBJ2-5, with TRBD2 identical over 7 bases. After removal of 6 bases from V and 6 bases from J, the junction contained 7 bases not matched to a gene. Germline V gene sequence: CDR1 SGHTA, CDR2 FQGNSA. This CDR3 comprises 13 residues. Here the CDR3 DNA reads TGTGCCAGCAGTCTAGCGGATTTAAAGACCCAGTACTTC. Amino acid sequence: CASSLADLKTQYF. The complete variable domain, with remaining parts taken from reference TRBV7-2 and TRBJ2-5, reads GAGVSQSPSNKVTEKGKDVELRCDPISGHTALYWYRQSLGQGLEFLIYFQGNSAPDKSGLPSDRFSAERTGGSVSTLTIQRTQQEDSAVYLCASSLADLKTQYFGPGTRLLVL.

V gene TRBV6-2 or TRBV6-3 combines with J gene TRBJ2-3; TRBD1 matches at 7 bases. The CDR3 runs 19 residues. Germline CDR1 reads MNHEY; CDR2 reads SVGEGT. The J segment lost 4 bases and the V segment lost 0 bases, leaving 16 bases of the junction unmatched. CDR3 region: CASSYSTSGTVWIPDTQYF. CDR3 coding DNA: TGTGCCAGCAGTTACTCGACCTCCGGGACAGTTTGGATACCAGATACGCAGTATTTT.